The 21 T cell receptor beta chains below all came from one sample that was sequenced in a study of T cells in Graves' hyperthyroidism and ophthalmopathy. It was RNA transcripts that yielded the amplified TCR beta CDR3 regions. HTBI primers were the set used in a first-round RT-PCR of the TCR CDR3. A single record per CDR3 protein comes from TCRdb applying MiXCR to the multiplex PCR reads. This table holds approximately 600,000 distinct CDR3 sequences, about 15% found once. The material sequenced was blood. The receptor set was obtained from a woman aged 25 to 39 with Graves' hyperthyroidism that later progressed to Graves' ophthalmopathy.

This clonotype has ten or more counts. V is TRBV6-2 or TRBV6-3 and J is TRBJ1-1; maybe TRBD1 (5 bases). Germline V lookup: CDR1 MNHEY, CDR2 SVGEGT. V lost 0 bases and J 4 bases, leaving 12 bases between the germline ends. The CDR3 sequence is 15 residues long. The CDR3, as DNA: TGTGCCAGCAGTTACTCCGCCACTGGGGGCACTGAAGCTTTCTTT. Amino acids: CASSYSATGGTEAFF.

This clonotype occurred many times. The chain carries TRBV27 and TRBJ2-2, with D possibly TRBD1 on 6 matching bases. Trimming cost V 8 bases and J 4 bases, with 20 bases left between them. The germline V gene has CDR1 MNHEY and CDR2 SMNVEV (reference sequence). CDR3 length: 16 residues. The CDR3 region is CASQPPQGDITGELFF. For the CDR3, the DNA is TGTGCCAGCCAACCCCCCCAAGGGGACATCACCGGGGAGCTGTTTTTT.

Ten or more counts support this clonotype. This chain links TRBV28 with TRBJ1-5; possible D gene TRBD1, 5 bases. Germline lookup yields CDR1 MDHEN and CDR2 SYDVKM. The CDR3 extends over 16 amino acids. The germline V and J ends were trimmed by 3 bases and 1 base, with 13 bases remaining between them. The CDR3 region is CASSFRGAVSNQPQHF. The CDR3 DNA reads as TGTGCCAGCAGTTTCAGAGGGGCGGTCAGCAATCAGCCCCAGCATTTT.

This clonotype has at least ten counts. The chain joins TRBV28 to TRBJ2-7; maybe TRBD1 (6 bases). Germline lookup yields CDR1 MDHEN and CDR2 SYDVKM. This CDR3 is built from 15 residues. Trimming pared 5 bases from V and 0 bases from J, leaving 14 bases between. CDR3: CASSIGRGSSYEQYF. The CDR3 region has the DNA TGTGCCAGCAGTATCGGAAGGGGGTCCTCCTACGAGCAGTACTTC.

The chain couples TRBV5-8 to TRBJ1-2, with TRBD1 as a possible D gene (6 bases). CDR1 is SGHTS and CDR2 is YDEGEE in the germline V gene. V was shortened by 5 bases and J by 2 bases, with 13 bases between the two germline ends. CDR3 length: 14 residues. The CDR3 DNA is TGTGCCAGCAGGGACGGGACAATCAACTATGGCTACACCTTC. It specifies CASRDGTINYGYTF. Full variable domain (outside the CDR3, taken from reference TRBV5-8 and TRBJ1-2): EAGVTQSPTHLIKTRGQQATLRCSPISGHTSVYWYQQALGLGLQFLLWYDEGEERNRGNFPPRFSGRQFPNYSSELNVNALELEDSALYLCASRDGTINYGYTFGSGTRLTVV.

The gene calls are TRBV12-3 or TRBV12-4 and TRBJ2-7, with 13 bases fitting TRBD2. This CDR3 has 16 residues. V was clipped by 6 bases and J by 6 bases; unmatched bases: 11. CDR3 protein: CASSPGLAGVPPEQYF. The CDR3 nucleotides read TGTGCCAGCAGCCCCGGACTAGCGGGAGTTCCCCCCGAGCAGTACTTC.

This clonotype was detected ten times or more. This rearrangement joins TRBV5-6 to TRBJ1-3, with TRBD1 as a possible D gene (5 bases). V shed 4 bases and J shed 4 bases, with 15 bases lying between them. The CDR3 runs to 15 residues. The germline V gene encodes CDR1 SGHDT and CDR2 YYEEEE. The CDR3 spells CASSMGPLGGNTIYF. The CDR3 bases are TGTGCCAGCAGCATGGGACCTCTGGGGGGAAACACCATATATTTT.

CDR3 bases: TGTGCCAGCAGCTTAGCGAGGTCTATGAACACTGAAGCTTTCTTT. It specifies CASSLARSMNTEAFF. V usage is TRBV7-9 and J usage is TRBJ1-1, with no clear D. There are 15 residues in the CDR3. Germline CDR1 SEHNR, CDR2 FQNEAQ (reference sequence). V was pared by 0 bases and J by 0 bases, with 8 bases between.

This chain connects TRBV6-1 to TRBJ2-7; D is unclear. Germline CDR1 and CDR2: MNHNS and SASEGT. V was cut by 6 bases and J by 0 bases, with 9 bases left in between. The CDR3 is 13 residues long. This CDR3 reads CASSGPTSYEQYF. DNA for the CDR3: TGTGCCAGCAGCGGACCGACCTCCTACGAGCAGTACTTC.

CDR3 amino acids: CATSFQETQYF. The CDR3 region has the DNA TGTGCCACCAGTTTCCAAGAGACCCAGTACTTC. This chain links TRBV24-1 with TRBJ2-5; unclear D gene. Germline values: CDR1 KGHDR, CDR2 SFDVKD. With 6 bases removed from V and 1 base from J, the gap between germline ends came to 2 bases. This CDR3 region has 11 residues.

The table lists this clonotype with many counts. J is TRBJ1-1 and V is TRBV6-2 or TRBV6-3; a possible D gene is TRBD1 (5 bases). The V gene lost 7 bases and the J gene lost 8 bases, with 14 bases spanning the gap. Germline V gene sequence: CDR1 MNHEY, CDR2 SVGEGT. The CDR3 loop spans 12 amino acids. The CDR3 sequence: CASTPTGAEAFF. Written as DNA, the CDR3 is TGTGCCAGCACCCCAACTGGGGCAGAAGCTTTCTTT.

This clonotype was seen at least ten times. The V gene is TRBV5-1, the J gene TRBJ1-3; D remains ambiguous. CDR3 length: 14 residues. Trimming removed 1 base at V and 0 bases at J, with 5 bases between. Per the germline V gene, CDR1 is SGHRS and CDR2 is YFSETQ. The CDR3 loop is CASSLPASGNTIYF. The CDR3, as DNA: TGCGCCAGCAGCTTGCCGGCCTCTGGAAACACCATATATTTT.

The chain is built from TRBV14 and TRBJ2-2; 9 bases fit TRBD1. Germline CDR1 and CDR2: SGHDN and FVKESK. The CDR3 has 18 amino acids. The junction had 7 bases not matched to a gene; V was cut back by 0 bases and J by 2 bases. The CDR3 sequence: CASSQDRDREYNTGELFF. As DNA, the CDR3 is TGTGCCAGCAGCCAAGACCGGGACAGGGAATACAACACCGGGGAGCTGTTTTTT.

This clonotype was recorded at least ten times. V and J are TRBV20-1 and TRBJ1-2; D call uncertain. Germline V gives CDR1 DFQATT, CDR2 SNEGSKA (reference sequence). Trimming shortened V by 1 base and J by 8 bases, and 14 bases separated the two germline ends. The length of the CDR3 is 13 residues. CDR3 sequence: CSARVGTEYGYTF. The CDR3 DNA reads TGCAGTGCTAGAGTTGGAACAGAGTACGGCTACACCTTC.

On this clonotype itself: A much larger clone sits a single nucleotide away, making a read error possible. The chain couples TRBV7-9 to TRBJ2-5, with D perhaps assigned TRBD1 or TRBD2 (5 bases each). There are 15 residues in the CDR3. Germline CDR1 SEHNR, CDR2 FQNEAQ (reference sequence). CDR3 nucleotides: TGTTCCAGCAGCTTACTTCCGGGACGAGGAGAGACCCAGTACTTC. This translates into CSSSLLPGRGETQYF. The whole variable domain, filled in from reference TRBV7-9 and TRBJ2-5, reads DTGVSQNPRHKITKRGQNVTFRCDPISEHNRLYWYRQTLGQGPEFLTYFQNEAQLEKSRLLSDRFSAERPKGSFSTLEIQRTEQGDSAMYLCSSSLLPGRGETQYFGPGTRLLVL.

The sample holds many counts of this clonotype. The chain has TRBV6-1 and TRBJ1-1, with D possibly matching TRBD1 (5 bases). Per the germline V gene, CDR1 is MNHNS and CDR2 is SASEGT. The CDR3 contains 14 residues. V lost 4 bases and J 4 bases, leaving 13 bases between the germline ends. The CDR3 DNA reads TGTGCCAGCAGTGTAGAGACAGTAGGCACTGAAGCTTTCTTT. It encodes CASSVETVGTEAFF.

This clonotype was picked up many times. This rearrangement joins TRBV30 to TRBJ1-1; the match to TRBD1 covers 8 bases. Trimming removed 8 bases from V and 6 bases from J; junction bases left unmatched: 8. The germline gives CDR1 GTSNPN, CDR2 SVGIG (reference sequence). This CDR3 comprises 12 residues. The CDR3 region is CATDRGYPEAFF. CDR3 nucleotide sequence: TGTGCCACCGACAGGGGATACCCTGAAGCTTTCTTT.

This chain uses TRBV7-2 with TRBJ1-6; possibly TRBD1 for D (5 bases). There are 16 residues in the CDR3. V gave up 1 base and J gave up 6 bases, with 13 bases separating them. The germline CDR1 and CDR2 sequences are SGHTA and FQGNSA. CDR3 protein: CASSLVGTDANSPLHF. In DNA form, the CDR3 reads TGTGCCAGCAGCTTAGTAGGGACTGATGCTAATTCACCCCTCCACTTT.

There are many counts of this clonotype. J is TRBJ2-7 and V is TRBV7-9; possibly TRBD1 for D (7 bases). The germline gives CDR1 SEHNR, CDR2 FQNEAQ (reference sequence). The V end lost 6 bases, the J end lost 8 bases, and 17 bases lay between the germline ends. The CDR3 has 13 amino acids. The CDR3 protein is CASSRQGGTQQYF. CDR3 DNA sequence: TGTGCCAGCAGTCGACAGGGAGGTACGCAGCAGTACTTC.

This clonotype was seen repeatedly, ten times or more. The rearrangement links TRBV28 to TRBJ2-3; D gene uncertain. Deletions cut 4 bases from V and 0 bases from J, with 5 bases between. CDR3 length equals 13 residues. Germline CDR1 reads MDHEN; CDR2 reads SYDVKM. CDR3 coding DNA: TGTGCCAGCAGTTCTGCTAGCACAGATACGCAGTATTTT. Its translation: CASSSASTDTQYF.

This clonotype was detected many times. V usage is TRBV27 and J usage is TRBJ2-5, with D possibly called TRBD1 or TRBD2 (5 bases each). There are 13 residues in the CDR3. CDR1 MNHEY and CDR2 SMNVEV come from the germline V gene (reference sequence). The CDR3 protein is CATGTQMMETQYF. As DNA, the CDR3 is TGTGCTACCGGGACCCAAATGATGGAGACCCAGTACTTC.